The 20 T cell receptor beta chains reported below all come from one sample, sequenced in a study of cytomegalovirus exposure and HLA in healthy donors (dated by TCRdb to between 2016 and 2019). The library was obtained by the immunoSEQ multiplex PCR assay. For the multiplex PCR, a mixture combining 60 forward primers for TCR Vbeta segments and 13 reverse primers for TCR Jbeta segments was used. This immuneACCESS table, as held by TCRdb, lists in-frame sequences with V and J called but not all clones. Of the missing ones, under half trace to an unresolved V gene in checked studies; the others have no known cause. The sample records around 130,000 clones, 8% to 9.5% of which are singletons. Under 5.5% of the sample lies in the top ten. The specimen was PBMCs. Source of these receptors: a man in his forties or fifties in good health and CMV-seronegative.

This clone was counted only a few times. V and J are TRBV6-1 and TRBJ1-4, with unresolved D. Trimming took 3 bases from V and 0 from J, leaving 11 bases between them. Germline CDR1 is MNHNS and CDR2 is SASEGT. The CDR3 sequence is 16 residues long. DNA for the CDR3: TGTGCCAGCAGTGAGTACACAGTTGCAACTAATGAAAAACTGTTTTTT. This encodes CASSEYTVATNEKLFF.

This chain joins TRBV7-6 and TRBJ2-2; maybe TRBD2 (6 bases). Germline V gene data show CDR1 as SGHVS and CDR2 as FNYEAQ. V lost 3 bases, J lost 4 bases, and 9 bases lay in between. CDR3 length equals 14 residues. The CDR3 here is CASSFGGTTGELFF. CDR3 nucleotides: TGTGCCAGCAGCTTTGGGGGGACCACCGGGGAGCTGTTTTTT.

This clone was detected a few times. The gene calls are TRBV9 and TRBJ2-3; the match to TRBD2 covers 12 bases. After removal of 3 bases from V and 4 bases from J, the junction contained 6 bases not matched to a gene. Germline CDR1 and CDR2: SGDLS and YYNGEE. This CDR3 has 16 amino acids. The DNA for the CDR3 is TGTGCCAGCAGCGATCGACTAGCGGGGGTCTCAGATACGCAGTATTTT. As protein: CASSDRLAGVSDTQYF.

Only a few counts were recorded for this clone. This chain connects TRBV28 to TRBJ1-1, with 7 nucleotides matching TRBD1. CDR1 and CDR2 from the germline V gene are MDHEN and SYDVKM. The CDR3 totals 13 residues. The V and J ends lost 5 bases and 1 base, in that order; junction bases with no gene match: 1. CDR3 DNA sequence: TGTGCCAGCAGTGGGACAGCGAACACTGAAGCTTTCTTT. Protein: CASSGTANTEAFF.

A few counts support this clone. The chain carries TRBV6-1 and TRBJ2-2; D perhaps matches TRBD2 (5 bases). Between the trimmed V and J ends, which lost 10 bases and 1 base, there was a span of 10 bases. Germline assignment: CDR1 MNHNS and CDR2 SASEGT. This CDR3 comprises 13 residues. CDR3 residues: CATGVVNTGELFF. The CDR3 bases are TGTGCCACCGGGGTGGTGAACACCGGGGAGCTGTTTTTT.

This clone was seen a handful of times. CDR3 sequence: CASSPLAGGQYNEQFF. In nucleotides, the CDR3 is TGCGCCAGCAGCCCCTTAGCGGGGGGCCAGTACAATGAGCAGTTCTTC. V usage is TRBV5-1 and J usage is TRBJ2-1, with 10 bases aligning to TRBD2. Losses at the gene ends were 4 bases for V and 4 bases for J; bases not matched to a gene: 8. Germline V gives CDR1 SGHRS, CDR2 YFSETQ. This CDR3 has 16 residues.

The sample holds a few counts of this clone. CDR3 protein: CASSLGRTPYGYTF. The CDR3 nucleotides read TGTGCCAGCAGCTTAGGTCGGACACCTTATGGCTACACCTTC. The rearrangement links TRBV7-2 to TRBJ1-2, with D possibly being TRBD1 (5 bases). The germline V gene has CDR1 SGHTA and CDR2 FQGNSA. This CDR3 has 14 amino acids. V lost 1 base and J 5 bases, leaving 11 bases between the germline ends.

The J gene is TRBJ1-6, the V gene TRBV7-9, with 7 bases lining up with TRBD1. CDR1 SEHNR and CDR2 FQNEAQ come from the germline V gene (reference sequence). The CDR3 covers 16 residues. J was trimmed by 7 bases and V by 4 bases; bases with no gene match: 10. The CDR3 region is CASSSQWDSANSPLHF. The CDR3 nucleotides are TGTGCCAGCAGCTCCCAATGGGACAGTGCGAATTCACCCCTCCACTTT.

J is TRBJ2-5 and V is TRBV4-1; a possible D gene is TRBD1 (5 bases). V lost 2 bases to trimming and J lost 7 bases, with 23 bases between them. This CDR3 has 17 amino acids. Germline CDR1 MGHRA, CDR2 YSYEKL. CDR3 nucleotide sequence: TGCGCCAGCAGCCAAACTAACCCAGGACACGGACGCGGGACCCAGTACTTC. It yields the protein CASSQTNPGHGRGTQYF.

The chain links TRBV4-1 to TRBJ2-5, with TRBD2 as a possible D gene (5 bases). The J call may be incorrect, as the DNA end agrees better with TRBJ2-7. This CDR3 is built from 15 residues. The germline V gene has CDR1 MGHRA and CDR2 YSYEKL. In DNA form, the CDR3 reads TGCGCCAGCAGCCAAGTTAGCGCTTATCCCTACGAGCAGTACTTC. Translation gives CASSQVSAYPYEQYF.

This rearrangement joins TRBV5-4 to TRBJ2-5; TRBD1 agrees at 11 bases. In germline, CDR1 is SGHNT, CDR2 YYREEE (reference sequence). The length of the CDR3 is 16 residues. Trimming at V came to 4 bases and at J to 5 bases, leaving 10 bases not matched to a gene. The CDR3: CASSPGTGGYRETQYF. CDR3 DNA: TGTGCCAGCAGCCCTGGGACAGGGGGGTATCGGGAGACCCAGTACTTC.

In this sample, this clone turned up a few times. The chain uses TRBV6-5 and TRBJ1-2, with TRBD1 matching 9 bases. V was pared by 6 bases and J by 8 bases, with 13 bases of the junction left unmatched. Per the germline V gene, CDR1 is MNHEY and CDR2 is SVGAGI. CDR3 length: 15 amino acids. The CDR3 DNA follows: TGTGCCAGCAGCCGGGGAGGACAGGGGACGGAGGGCTACACCTTC. Protein: CASSRGGQGTEGYTF.

The chain links TRBV5-6 to TRBJ1-6; 8 bases map to TRBD1. V lost 1 base and J lost 3; bases outside the gene matches: 6. Germline CDR1 is SGHDT and CDR2 is YYEEEE. The CDR3 is 17 residues long. The CDR3 protein is CASSLLDRGFYNSPLHF. CDR3 DNA sequence: TGTGCCAGCAGCTTGTTAGACAGGGGATTCTATAATTCACCCCTCCACTTT.

The V gene is TRBV15, the J gene TRBJ1-2, with D perhaps matching TRBD1 (6 bases). The CDR3 consists of 14 residues. Trimming removed 4 bases at V and 3 bases at J, with 12 bases between. Germline CDR1 reads LNHNV; CDR2 reads YYDKDF (reference sequence). CDR3: CATSKGQGHYGYTF. The CDR3, as DNA: TGTGCCACCAGCAAGGGGCAGGGGCACTATGGCTACACCTTC. Complete variable domain (other parts from reference TRBV15 and TRBJ1-2): DAMVIQNPRYQVTQFGKPVTLSCSQTLNHNVMYWYQQKSSQAPKLLFHYYDKDFNNEADTPDNFQSRRPNTSFCFLDIRSPGLGDTAMYLCATSKGQGHYGYTFGSGTRLTVV.

This clone was seen more than once but under ten times. This sequence joins TRBV28 and TRBJ2-7; 8 bases align to TRBD2. V lost 3 bases to trimming and J lost 3 bases; unmatched junction nucleotides: 7. Germline CDR1 and CDR2: MDHEN and SYDVKM. The CDR3 has 15 amino acids. CDR3 protein: CASSFSSGGVYEQYF. The CDR3 nucleotides are TGTGCCAGCAGTTTTAGTTCGGGGGGGGTCTACGAGCAGTACTTC.

This clone has only a few counts. The gene calls are TRBV9 and TRBJ2-7, with unresolved D. Germline CDR1 is SGDLS and CDR2 is YYNGEE. Deletions cut 4 bases from V and 5 bases from J, with 13 bases between. The CDR3 spans 13 residues. Written as DNA, the CDR3 is TGTGCCAGCAGCCCTGACCCAGGCCACGAGCAGTACTTC. It is translated as CASSPDPGHEQYF.

The V call is TRBV19, the J call TRBJ1-5, with D possibly being TRBD1 (5 bases). The CDR3 loop spans 14 amino acids. In germline, CDR1 is LNHDA, CDR2 SQIVND (reference sequence). V lost 6 bases to trimming and J lost 0 bases, with 9 bases between them. CDR3 residues: CASRLTDSNQPQHF. The CDR3, as DNA: TGTGCCAGTAGGCTGACAGATAGCAATCAGCCCCAGCATTTT.

The chain has TRBV19 and TRBJ1-1; D uncertain. In germline, CDR1 is LNHDA, CDR2 SQIVND (reference sequence). The CDR3 runs to 13 residues. The V end lost 2 bases, the J end lost 0 bases, and 4 bases lay between the germline ends. CDR3 in DNA: TGTGCCAGTAGTATAAACATGAACACTGAAGCTTTCTTT. Its translation is CASSINMNTEAFF.

This clone was seen more than once but under ten times. The V gene is TRBV6-5, the J gene TRBJ1-4, with 7 bases identical to TRBD1. The trim removed 8 bases at V and 8 bases at J, leaving 11 bases unmatched. The germline V gene has CDR1 MNHEY and CDR2 SVGAGI. This CDR3 spans 14 amino acids. The CDR3 reads CASGNRGMGEKLFF. CDR3 bases: TGTGCCAGCGGTAACAGGGGAATGGGGGAAAAACTGTTTTTT.

Only a few counts were recorded for this clone. The chain employs TRBV6-5 and TRBJ2-5; TRBD2 agrees at 9 bases. The CDR3 totals 15 residues. Germline V gene data show CDR1 as MNHEY and CDR2 as SVGAGI. The V gene end was trimmed by 6 bases and the J gene end by 5 bases; junction bases not matched to a gene: 10. CDR3 sequence (DNA): TGTGCCAGCAGAACGAAAAGCGGGGGGCGCGAGACCCAGTACTTC. Amino acids: CASRTKSGGRETQYF.